This entry is about one T cell receptor beta chain. Its antigen is as yet unknown. The data are from a study of regulatory T cells in long-lasting Graves disease. Regarding the study as a whole: Repertoires from persistent disease leaned toward TRBV28, TRBJ1-2 and TRBJ2-5.

Germline lookup yields CDR1 MNHEY and CDR2 SMNVEV (reference sequence). The V gene lost 1 base and the J gene lost 7 bases, with 16 bases spanning the gap. The CDR3 has 15 amino acids. Both iRepertoire HTBI primers and Arm-PCR of CDR3 regions were used to build the TCR beta libraries. TCRdb passed the multiplex PCR reads through MiXCR, listing each CDR3 protein once. The top ten hold 9% to 15% of the sample, which has approximately 470,000 distinct CDR3 sequences, about 17% seen once. Regarding time point: newly diagnosed GD, antithyroid drugs for less than 3 months. RNA from PBMCs was the source of the TCR library. The same sample was also used in a study of T cells in Graves' hyperthyroidism and ophthalmopathy.

The clonotype comes from a man between 40 and 49 years old with Graves disease. The input for sequencing was peripheral blood mononuclear cells (PBMCs), taken at new diagnosis, from a patient treated with antithyroid drugs. The chain employs TRBV27 and TRBJ1-2; maybe TRBD1 (5 bases). Here the CDR3 DNA reads TGTGCCAGCAGTTTATATGGTCAGGGTGTCTCTGGCTACACCTTC. Its translation is CASSLYGQGVSGYTF.